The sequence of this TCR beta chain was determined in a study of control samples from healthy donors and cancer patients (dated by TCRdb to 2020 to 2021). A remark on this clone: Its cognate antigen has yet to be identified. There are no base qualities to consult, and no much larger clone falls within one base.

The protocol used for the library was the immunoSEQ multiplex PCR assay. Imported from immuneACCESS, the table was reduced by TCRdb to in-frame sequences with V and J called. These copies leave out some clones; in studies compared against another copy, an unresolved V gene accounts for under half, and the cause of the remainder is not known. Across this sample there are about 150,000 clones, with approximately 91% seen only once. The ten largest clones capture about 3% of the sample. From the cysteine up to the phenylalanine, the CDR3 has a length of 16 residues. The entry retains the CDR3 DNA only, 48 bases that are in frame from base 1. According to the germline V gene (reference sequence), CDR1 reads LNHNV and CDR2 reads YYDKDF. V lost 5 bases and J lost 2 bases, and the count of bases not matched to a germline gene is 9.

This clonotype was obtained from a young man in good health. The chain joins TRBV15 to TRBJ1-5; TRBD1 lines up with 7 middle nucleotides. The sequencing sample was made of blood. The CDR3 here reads CATSVWTGWGNQPQHF. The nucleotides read TGTGCCACCAGCGTATGGACAGGCTGGGGCAATCAGCCCCAGCATTTT.